The T cell receptor beta chain under discussion was sequenced for a study of blood T cells in healthy people across ages. Study results and limitations: Both naive CD4+ cell counts and diversity were greater in long-lived donors than in aged donors.

Of note for this clonotype: Its antigen is still unknown.

Donors were systemically healthy Caucasian individuals from Russia aged roughly 6 to 100 years. Germline V gene lookup returns CDR1 MNHNS and CDR2 SASEGT. The V gene lost 7 bases and the J gene lost 0 bases, with 10 bases spanning the gap. The CDR3 contains 14 residues. A sample-barcoded 5' primer and a J-beta primer mix were used in a second PCR of about 7 to 12 cycles. All cDNA molecules were each tagged by a template-switch adaptor with 12 random nucleotides. Each CDR3 protein is one row after TCRdb ran MiXCR on the 5' RACE reads. The sample has approximately 1,000,000 distinct CDR3 sequences; roughly two fifths are singletons.

V and J are TRBV6-1 and TRBJ1-5; no reliable D call. The sequence was collected from a man younger than 30 in good health. Sequenced input: blood. CDR3 sequence reads: CASKEVLSNQPQHF. The CDR3 coding sequence is TGTGCCAGCAAGGAAGTACTTAGCAATCAGCCCCAGCATTTT.